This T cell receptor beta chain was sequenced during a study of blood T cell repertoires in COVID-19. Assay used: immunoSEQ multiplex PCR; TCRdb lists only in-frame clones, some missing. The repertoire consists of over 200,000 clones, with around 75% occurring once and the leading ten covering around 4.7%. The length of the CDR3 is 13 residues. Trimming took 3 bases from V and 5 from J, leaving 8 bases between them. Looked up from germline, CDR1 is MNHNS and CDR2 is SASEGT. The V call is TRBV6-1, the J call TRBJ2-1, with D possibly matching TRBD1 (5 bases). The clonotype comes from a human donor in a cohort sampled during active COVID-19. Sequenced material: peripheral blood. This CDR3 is CASSDSGNNEQFF. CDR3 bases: TGTGCCAGCAGTGATTCAGGGAACAATGAGCAGTTCTTC.